A single sample gave rise to the 2 T cell receptor beta chains below, sequenced in a study of blood T cell repertoires in COVID-19. Measured with immunoSEQ multiplex PCR; TCRdb has only the in-frame clones, and not every one. The sample yields over 45,000 clones, around 90% seen once. Sequencing input: peripheral blood. The receptors stem from a middle-aged man with COVID-19, enrolled during active disease.

This clone is a singleton in its sample. This rearrangement joins TRBV28 to TRBJ2-5; TRBD2 matches at 7 bases. The CDR3 runs to 16 residues. The V and J ends lost 8 bases and 5 bases, in that order; junction bases with no gene match: 17. From germline, CDR1 is MDHEN and CDR2 SYDVKM. As DNA, the CDR3 is TGTGCCAGCCAAGTCCGAGGCTTGGGGGGGAGGGAGACCCAGTACTTC. Residues: CASQVRGLGGRETQYF. Full variable domain (rest looked up from reference TRBV28 and TRBJ2-5): DVKVTQSSRYLVKRTGEKVFLECVQDMDHENMFWYRQDPGLGLRLIYFSYDVKMKEKGDIPEGYSVSREKKERFSLILESASTNQTSMYLCASQVRGLGGRETQYFGPGTRLLVL.

The chain carries TRBV29-1 and TRBJ1-2; 9 bases are shared with TRBD1. V trimming: 4 bases; J trimming: 3 bases; junction bases outside the gene matches: 6. Germline-derived CDR1 and CDR2 are SQVTM and ANQGSEA. The CDR3 spans 14 residues. DNA for the CDR3: TGCAGCGTTGGAGCAGGACAGGGGCACTATGGCTACACCTTC. Residues: CSVGAGQGHYGYTF.